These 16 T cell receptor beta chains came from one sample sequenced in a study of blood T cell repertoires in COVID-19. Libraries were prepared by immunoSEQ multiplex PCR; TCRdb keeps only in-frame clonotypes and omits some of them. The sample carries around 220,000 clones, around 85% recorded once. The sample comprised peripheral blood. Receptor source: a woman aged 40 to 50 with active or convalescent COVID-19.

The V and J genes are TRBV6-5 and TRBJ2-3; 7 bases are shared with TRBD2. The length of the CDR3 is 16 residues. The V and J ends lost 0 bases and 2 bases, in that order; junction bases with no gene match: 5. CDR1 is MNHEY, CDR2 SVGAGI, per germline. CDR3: CASSYSGRGNTDTQYF. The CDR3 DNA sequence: TGTGCCAGCAGTTACTCGGGGCGGGGGAACACAGATACGCAGTATTTT.

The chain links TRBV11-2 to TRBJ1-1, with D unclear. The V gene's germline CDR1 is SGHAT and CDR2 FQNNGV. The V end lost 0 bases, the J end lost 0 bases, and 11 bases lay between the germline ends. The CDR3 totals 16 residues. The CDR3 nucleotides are TGTGCCAGCAGCTTAGATGCGGCAGTCATGAACACTGAAGCTTTCTTT. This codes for CASSLDAAVMNTEAFF.

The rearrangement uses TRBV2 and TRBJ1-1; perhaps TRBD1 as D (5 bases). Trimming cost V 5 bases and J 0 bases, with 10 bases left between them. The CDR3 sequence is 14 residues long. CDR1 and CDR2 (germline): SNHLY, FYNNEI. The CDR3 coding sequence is TGTGCCAGCAGTCCCCAGGGTATGAACACTGAAGCTTTCTTT. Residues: CASSPQGMNTEAFF.

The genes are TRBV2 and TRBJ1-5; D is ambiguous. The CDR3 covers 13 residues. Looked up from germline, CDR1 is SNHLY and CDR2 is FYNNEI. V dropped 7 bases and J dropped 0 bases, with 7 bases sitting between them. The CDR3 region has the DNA TGTGCCAGCATGAGGGCTAGCAATCAGCCCCAGCATTTT. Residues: CASMRASNQPQHF.

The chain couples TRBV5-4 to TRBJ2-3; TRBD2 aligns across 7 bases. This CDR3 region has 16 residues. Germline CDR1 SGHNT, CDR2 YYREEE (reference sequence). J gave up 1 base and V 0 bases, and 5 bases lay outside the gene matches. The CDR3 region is CASSLGGTSGTDTQYF. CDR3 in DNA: TGTGCCAGCAGCTTGGGGGGTACTAGCGGCACAGATACGCAGTATTTT.

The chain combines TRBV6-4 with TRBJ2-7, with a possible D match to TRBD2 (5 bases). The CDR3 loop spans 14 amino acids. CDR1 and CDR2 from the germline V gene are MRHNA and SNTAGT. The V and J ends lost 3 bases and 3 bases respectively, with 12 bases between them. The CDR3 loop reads CASSDRGLVYEQYV. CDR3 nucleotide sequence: TGTGCCAGCAGTGATCGTGGACTGGTCTACGAGCAGTACGTC.

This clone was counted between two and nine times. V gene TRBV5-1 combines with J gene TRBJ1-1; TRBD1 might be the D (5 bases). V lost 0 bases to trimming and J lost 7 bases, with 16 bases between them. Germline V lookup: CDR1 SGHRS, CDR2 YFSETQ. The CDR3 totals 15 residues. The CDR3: CASSLEVGGVSEAFF. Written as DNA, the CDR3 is TGCGCCAGCAGCTTGGAGGTGGGGGGTGTTAGTGAAGCTTTCTTT.

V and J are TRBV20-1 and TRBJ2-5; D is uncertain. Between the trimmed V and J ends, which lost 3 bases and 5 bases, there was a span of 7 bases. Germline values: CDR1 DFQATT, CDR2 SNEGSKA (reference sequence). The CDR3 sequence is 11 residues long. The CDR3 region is CSASWLETQYF. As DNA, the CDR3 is TGCAGTGCTAGCTGGCTGGAGACCCAGTACTTC.

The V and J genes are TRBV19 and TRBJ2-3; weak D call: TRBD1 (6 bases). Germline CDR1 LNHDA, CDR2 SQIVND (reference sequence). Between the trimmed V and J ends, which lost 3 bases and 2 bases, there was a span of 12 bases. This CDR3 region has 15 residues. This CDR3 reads CASSINRANTDTQYF. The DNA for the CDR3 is TGTGCCAGTAGTATTAACAGGGCCAACACAGATACGCAGTATTTT.

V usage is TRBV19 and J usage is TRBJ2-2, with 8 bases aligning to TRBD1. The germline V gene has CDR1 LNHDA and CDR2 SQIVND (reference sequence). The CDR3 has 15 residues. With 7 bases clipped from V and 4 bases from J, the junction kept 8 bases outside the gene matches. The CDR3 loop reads CASTRTGTSTGELFF. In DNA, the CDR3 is TGTGCCAGTACTAGGACAGGGACAAGCACCGGGGAGCTGTTTTTT.

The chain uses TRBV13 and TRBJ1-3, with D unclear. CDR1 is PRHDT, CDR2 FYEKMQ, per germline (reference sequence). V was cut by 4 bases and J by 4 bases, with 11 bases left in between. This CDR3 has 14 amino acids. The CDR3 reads CASSSATGGNTIYF. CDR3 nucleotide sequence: TGTGCCAGCAGCTCCGCCACGGGAGGAAACACCATATATTTT.

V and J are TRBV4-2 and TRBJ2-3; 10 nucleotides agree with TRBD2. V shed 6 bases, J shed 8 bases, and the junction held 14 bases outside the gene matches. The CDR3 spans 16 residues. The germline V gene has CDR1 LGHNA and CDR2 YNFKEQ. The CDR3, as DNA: TGTGCCAGCAGGCTAACCACCGGGACTAGCGTCGGTACGCAGTATTTT. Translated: CASRLTTGTSVGTQYF.

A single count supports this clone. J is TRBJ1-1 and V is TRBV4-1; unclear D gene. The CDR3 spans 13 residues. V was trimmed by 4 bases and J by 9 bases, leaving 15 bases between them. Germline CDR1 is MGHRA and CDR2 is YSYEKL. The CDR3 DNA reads TGCGCCAGCAGCCCGTCCTATCCCAAACAAGCTTTCTTT. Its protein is CASSPSYPKQAFF.

CDR3 in amino acids: CASSLQSSTEAFF. The CDR3 DNA reads as TGCGCCAGCAGCTTACAGAGTTCCACTGAAGCTTTCTTT. The chain uses TRBV5-1 and TRBJ1-1, with D hard to call. The CDR3 contains 13 residues. V lost 2 bases, J lost 4 bases, and 9 bases lay in between. CDR1 and CDR2 (germline): SGHRS, YFSETQ.

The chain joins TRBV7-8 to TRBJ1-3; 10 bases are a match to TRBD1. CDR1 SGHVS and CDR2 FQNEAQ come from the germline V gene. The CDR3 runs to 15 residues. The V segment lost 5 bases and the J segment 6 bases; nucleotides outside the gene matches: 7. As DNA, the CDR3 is TGTGCCAGCAGCCTTCGGACAGGGGGGGAAAACACCATATATTTT. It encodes CASSLRTGGENTIYF.

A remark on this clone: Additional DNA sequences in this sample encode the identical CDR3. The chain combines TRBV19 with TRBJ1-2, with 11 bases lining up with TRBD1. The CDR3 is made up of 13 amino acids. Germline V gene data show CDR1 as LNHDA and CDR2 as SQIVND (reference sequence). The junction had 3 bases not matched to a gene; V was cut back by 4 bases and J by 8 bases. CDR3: CASSRGQGDGYTF. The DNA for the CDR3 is TGTGCCAGTAGTAGGGGACAGGGGGACGGCTACACCTTC.